This passage covers 30 T cell receptor beta chains from one sample sequenced in a study of vaccination effects on CD4 cells after COVID-19. Some clones are missing from TCRdb's copy, which holds only in-frame ones; the method was immunoSEQ multiplex PCR. This sample carries 50,000 or so clones, nearly 80% of them seen once, and the ten largest clones take approximately 6%. Their cognate antigens are unknown. Antigen-specific CD4+ T cell clonotypes were called by their expansion after viral peptide-pool culture in ViraFEST. Subsequent to 10 days of culture, CD4+ T cells were isolated. Vaccinees lacked prior SARS-CoV-2 infection and tested negative for nucleocapsid antibodies. This specimen was CD4+ T cells from PBMCs cultured with HCoV-OC43 spike peptides, taken before COVID-19 vaccination. The subset here: HCoV-OC43 spike overlapping peptide pool stimulation. All receptors derive from a human donor who received a COVID-19 vaccine.

The CDR3: CASSLKTGTKNIQYF. Written as DNA, the CDR3 is TGTGCCAGCAGCTTAAAGACAGGGACCAAAAACATTCAGTACTTC. The chain combines TRBV5-4 with TRBJ2-4, with TRBD1 identical over 7 bases. There are 15 residues in the CDR3. The V gene end was trimmed by 2 bases and the J gene end by 2 bases; junction bases not matched to a gene: 4. CDR1 SGHNT and CDR2 YYREEE come from the germline V gene (reference sequence).

This chain connects TRBV24-1 to TRBJ2-4; D remains unclear. Germline-derived CDR1 and CDR2 are KGHDR and SFDVKD. The CDR3 totals 15 residues. V was clipped by 2 bases and J by 0 bases, with 7 bases between them. Here the CDR3 reads CATSDSRVAKNIQYF. CDR3 DNA sequence: TGTGCCACCAGTGATTCCCGCGTAGCCAAAAACATTCAGTACTTC.

The V gene is TRBV7-2, the J gene TRBJ2-1, with unresolved D. Germline CDR1 reads SGHTA; CDR2 reads FQGNSA. The CDR3 extends over 11 amino acids. V lost 2 bases and J 8 bases, leaving 4 bases between the germline ends. The CDR3 here is CASSLYHEQFF. The CDR3 DNA is TGTGCCAGCAGCTTATACCATGAGCAGTTCTTC.

This clone has only one observation. The chain joins TRBV19 to TRBJ2-4; 9 bases agree with TRBD1. Looked up from germline, CDR1 is LNHDA and CDR2 is SQIVND (reference sequence). The CDR3 consists of 17 residues. V shed 7 bases and J 2 bases; nucleotides not matched to a gene: 12. CDR3 coding DNA: TGTGCCAGTACCGGGGACAGGGTCCTCTCCCCCAAAAACATTCAGTACTTC. Amino acid sequence: CASTGDRVLSPKNIQYF.

The chain is built from TRBV12-5 and TRBJ2-3, with TRBD1 matching over 7 bases. The CDR3 loop spans 15 amino acids. Losses at the gene ends were 6 bases for V and 2 bases for J; bases not matched to a gene: 8. The germline V gene has CDR1 LGHNT and CDR2 FRNRAP. The CDR3 bases are TGTGCTAGTGGATACACAGGGGAGAACACAGATACGCAGTATTTT. Its protein product is CASGYTGENTDTQYF.

This rearrangement joins TRBV19 to TRBJ2-6; D is unresolved. The CDR3 runs to 13 residues. The V gene lost 2 bases and the J gene lost 4 bases, with 3 bases spanning the gap. The germline gives CDR1 LNHDA, CDR2 SQIVND (reference sequence). CDR3 sequence: CASSITGANVLTF. CDR3 coding DNA: TGTGCCAGTAGTATAACCGGGGCCAACGTCCTGACTTTC.

The sample holds one count of this clone. The chain links TRBV7-3 to TRBJ1-1; D is ambiguous. Between the trimmed V and J ends, which lost 4 bases and 1 base, there was a span of 7 bases. CDR3 size: 13 residues. Germline-derived CDR1 and CDR2 are SGHTA and FQGTGA. CDR3: CASSYDRNTEAFF. The CDR3 DNA sequence: TGTGCCAGCAGCTACGATAGGAACACTGAAGCTTTCTTT.

The chain couples TRBV6-4 to TRBJ2-2; 7 bases match TRBD1. The CDR3 is 14 residues long. From germline, CDR1 is MRHNA and CDR2 SNTAGT. After removal of 5 bases from V and 4 bases from J, the junction contained 4 bases not matched to a gene. The CDR3 sequence: CASSPGQITGELFF. The CDR3 DNA follows: TGTGCCAGCAGTCCGGGACAGATCACCGGGGAGCTGTTTTTT.

The V gene is TRBV3-1 (or the pseudogene TRBV3-2), the J gene TRBJ1-5; D is possibly TRBD1 (6 bases). Germline V gene data show CDR1 as LGHDT and CDR2 as YNNKEL (reference sequence). The CDR3 extends over 13 amino acids. Trimming removed 4 bases from V and 7 bases from J, with 11 bases in between. CDR3 amino acids: CASSPLRGQPQHF. CDR3 nucleotide sequence: TGTGCCAGCAGCCCTCTCAGGGGCCAGCCCCAGCATTTT.

The rearrangement joins TRBV11-2 to TRBJ2-3; 9 nucleotides align to TRBD1. This CDR3 contains 16 residues. Losses at the gene ends were 5 bases for V and 3 bases for J; bases not matched to a gene: 9. Germline V gene data show CDR1 as SGHAT and CDR2 as FQNNGV. This CDR3 reads CASSNLTGGITDTQYF. For the CDR3, the DNA is TGTGCCAGCAGCAATCTAACAGGGGGCATAACAGATACGCAGTATTTT.

This sequence joins TRBV19 and TRBJ2-1, with 8 positions matching TRBD1. Germline lookup yields CDR1 LNHDA and CDR2 SQIVND (reference sequence). The CDR3 has 14 amino acids. The V gene end was trimmed by 4 bases and the J gene end by 15 bases; junction bases not matched to a gene: 14. The CDR3 protein is CASSTLLGQGFLFF. Here the CDR3 DNA reads TGTGCCAGTAGTACCTTACTAGGACAGGGATTCTTGTTCTTC. Combining the CDR3 with reference TRBV19 and TRBJ2-1 gives the whole variable domain DGGITQSPKYLFRKEGQNVTLSCEQNLNHDAMYWYRQDPGQGLRLIYYSQIVNDFQKGDIAEGYSVSREKKESFPLTVTSAQKNPTAFYLCASSTLLGQGFLFFGPGTRLTVL.

This clone was seen once. The chain joins TRBV14 to TRBJ2-3, with unresolved D. The CDR3 contains 15 residues. The germline CDR1 and CDR2 sequences are SGHDN and FVKESK. V lost 4 bases and J 0 bases, leaving 11 bases between the germline ends. For the CDR3, the DNA is TGTGCCAGCAGCCGTGACCAACTAAGCACAGATACGCAGTATTTT. Residues: CASSRDQLSTDTQYF.

The chain carries TRBV6-5 and TRBJ1-3, with 8 bases identical to TRBD1. V was clipped by 4 bases and J by 1 base; unmatched bases: 6. Germline V gene lookup returns CDR1 MNHEY and CDR2 SVGAGI. The CDR3 is 16 amino acids. The CDR3 region has the DNA TGTGCCAGCAGTTTCGACAGGGGACGATCTGGAAACACCATATATTTT. Its protein product is CASSFDRGRSGNTIYF.

V and J are TRBV9 and TRBJ2-7, with D maybe TRBD2 (5 bases). V was pared by 0 bases and J by 5 bases, with 9 bases between. Germline CDR1 SGDLS, CDR2 YYNGEE. CDR3 size: 13 residues. This chain's CDR3 is CASSVGEGNEQYV. CDR3 nucleotides: TGTGCCAGCAGCGTAGGCGAGGGAAACGAGCAGTACGTC.

This clone has more than one count but fewer than ten. The chain is built from TRBV9 and TRBJ1-5; 10 bases line up with TRBD1. Germline CDR1 SGDLS, CDR2 YYNGEE. J was trimmed by 9 bases and V by 5 bases; bases with no gene match: 14. The CDR3 length is 16 residues. The CDR3 nucleotides read TGTGCCAGCAGTCCCGGGACAGGGGCGATTCAGTCGCCCCAGCATTTT. Translation gives CASSPGTGAIQSPQHF.

The V call is TRBV5-1, the J call TRBJ1-6; the D gene is possibly TRBD1 (6 bases). The CDR3 has 14 amino acids. Germline CDR1 is SGHRS and CDR2 is YFSETQ. With 2 bases removed from V and 9 bases from J, the gap between germline ends came to 12 bases. CDR3 in DNA: TGCGCCAGCAGCTTAGGACAGACGAGTTCACCCCTCCACTTT. Residues: CASSLGQTSSPLHF.

The chain is built from TRBV5-1 and TRBJ2-5, with 8 positions matching TRBD2. The CDR3 extends over 13 amino acids. Per the germline V gene, CDR1 is SGHRS and CDR2 is YFSETQ. V was clipped by 4 bases and J by 3 bases; unmatched bases: 2. This CDR3 reads CASSTTSEETQYF. CDR3 bases: TGCGCCAGCAGCACGACTAGCGAAGAGACCCAGTACTTC.

The V call is TRBV10-1, the J call TRBJ1-1; D is unresolved. Germline V gene lookup returns CDR1 WNHNN and CDR2 SYGVQD (reference sequence). This CDR3 is 13 amino acids long. V shed 4 bases and J shed 1 base, with 7 bases lying between them. CDR3 nucleotide sequence: TGCGCCAGCAGTGCCCCACCGAACACTGAAGCTTTCTTT. Its translation: CASSAPPNTEAFF.

The chain carries TRBV13 and TRBJ1-4; D gene ambiguous. V gave up 2 bases and J gave up 11 bases, with 15 bases separating them. From germline, CDR1 is PRHDT and CDR2 FYEKMQ (reference sequence). The CDR3 spans 14 residues. The CDR3 loop reads CASSLLSLGEKLFF. The CDR3 nucleotides read TGTGCCAGCAGCTTATTGAGTTTAGGAGAGAAACTGTTTTTT.

V gene TRBV18 combines with J gene TRBJ1-5; D gene unclear. The germline V gene encodes CDR1 KGHSH and CDR2 LQKENI. Trimming removed 6 bases from V and 0 bases from J, with 3 bases in between. This CDR3 comprises 12 residues. CDR3 bases: TGTGCCAGCTCGGATAGCAATCAGCCCCAGCATTTT. Its protein is CASSDSNQPQHF.

The sample holds one count of this clone. The chain joins TRBV7-8 to TRBJ2-1, with D maybe TRBD2 (7 bases). Deletions cut 5 bases from V and 9 bases from J, with 20 bases between. Germline loops: CDR1 SGHVS, CDR2 FQNEAQ. The CDR3 has 15 amino acids. CDR3 protein: CASSPRSVGGGEQFF. As DNA, the CDR3 is TGTGCCAGCAGCCCGCGATCCGTGGGAGGGGGTGAGCAGTTCTTC.

This clone was detected a few times. This sequence joins TRBV4-3 and TRBJ1-2; D unclear. This CDR3 is 14 amino acids long. Per germline, CDR1 LGHNA and CDR2 YSLEER. V lost 1 base to trimming and J lost 2 bases, with 8 bases between them. The DNA for the CDR3 is TGCGCCAGCAGCCAAGCTATGGGAAACTATGGCTACACCTTC. This gives the protein CASSQAMGNYGYTF.

This clone was counted a single time. The J gene is TRBJ1-1, the V gene TRBV5-1; no clear D. Trimming removed 2 bases at V and 3 bases at J, with 8 bases between. The germline gives CDR1 SGHRS, CDR2 YFSETQ. The CDR3 contains 13 residues. The CDR3 loop reads CASSFDGYTEAFF. In nucleotides, the CDR3 is TGCGCCAGCAGCTTTGACGGTTACACTGAAGCTTTCTTT.

V and J are TRBV5-1 and TRBJ2-3; D is possibly TRBD1 (5 bases). Trimming shortened V by 4 bases and J by 2 bases, and 8 bases separated the two germline ends. Germline V gene data show CDR1 as SGHRS and CDR2 as YFSETQ. The CDR3 runs to 13 residues. The CDR3 nucleotides are TGCGCCAGCAGCAGACAGCACACAGATACGCAGTATTTT. Translation gives CASSRQHTDTQYF.

The rearrangement joins TRBV5-1 to TRBJ1-1; D is ambiguous. The CDR3 runs to 13 residues. Trimming took 1 base from V and 0 from J, leaving 4 bases between them. Germline CDR1 SGHRS, CDR2 YFSETQ. CDR3 bases: TGCGCCAGCAGCTTGACGCTGAACACTGAAGCTTTCTTT. This gives the protein CASSLTLNTEAFF.

The chain combines TRBV6-1 with TRBJ1-5; D gene uncertain. Trimming removed 3 bases from V and 4 bases from J, with 7 bases in between. Germline V gene sequence: CDR1 MNHNS, CDR2 SASEGT. CDR3 length equals 13 residues. The CDR3 region has the DNA TGTGCCAGCAGTGACCTGACAAATCAGCCCCAGCATTTT. Amino acids: CASSDLTNQPQHF.

The gene calls are TRBV10-3 and TRBJ1-1; the D gene is possibly TRBD1 (5 bases). The CDR3 is 18 residues long. The germline gives CDR1 ENHRY, CDR2 SYGVKD. V dropped 0 bases and J dropped 0 bases, with 17 bases sitting between them. CDR3 sequence: CAISESVLFRAMNTEAFF. CDR3 bases: TGTGCCATCAGTGAGTCAGTATTGTTCAGGGCGATGAACACTGAAGCTTTCTTT.

The rearrangement links TRBV11-2 to TRBJ1-4, with D perhaps TRBD1 (6 bases). Trimming stripped 5 bases from V and 3 bases from J, with 13 bases between. From germline, CDR1 is SGHAT and CDR2 FQNNGV. CDR3 length: 15 residues. The CDR3 protein is CASSAGGRPNEKLFF. The DNA for the CDR3 is TGTGCCAGCAGCGCCGGGGGGCGACCTAATGAAAAACTGTTTTTT.

The CDR3 reads CASSPFSGGGSYNEQFF. In DNA form, the CDR3 reads TGTGCCAGCTCACCCTTCTCAGGTGGGGGCTCCTACAATGAGCAGTTCTTC. This chain connects TRBV18 to TRBJ2-1, with D perhaps given as TRBD1 or TRBD2 (5 bases each). Germline CDR1 and CDR2: KGHSH and LQKENI. Trimming removed 3 bases at V and 0 bases at J, with 15 bases between. This CDR3 has 17 amino acids.

This sequence joins TRBV3-1 (or the pseudogene TRBV3-2) and TRBJ2-3; TRBD1 agrees at 10 bases. Germline-derived CDR1 and CDR2 are LGHDT and YNNKEL (reference sequence). V dropped 4 bases and J dropped 7; count of bases not matched to a gene: 5. The CDR3 totals 14 residues. CDR3 sequence: CASSLTGGSYTQYF. CDR3 nucleotides: TGTGCCAGCAGCCTGACAGGGGGCTCATATACGCAGTATTTT.